These 15 T cell receptor beta chains were sequenced from one sample in a study of blood T cell repertoires in COVID-19. Generated by immunoSEQ multiplex PCR, the TCRdb table keeps only in-frame clones and is missing some. The profile shows some 320,000 clones, approximately 81% of them singletons. Sequencing input: PBMCs or T cells enriched from blood (not recorded which). The receptors were gathered from a woman in her 30s who had been exposed to COVID-19.

The sample holds a few counts of this clone. The chain is built from TRBV28 and TRBJ1-5; TRBD1 agrees at 7 bases. V gave up 4 bases and J gave up 6 bases; unmatched junction bases: 12. The germline V gene has CDR1 MDHEN and CDR2 SYDVKM. This CDR3 is 16 amino acids long. CDR3 bases: TGTGCCAGCAGTTCCCCCAGACAGGGTAAGAGTCAGCCCCAGCATTTT. It specifies CASSSPRQGKSQPQHF. The variable domain in full, with the rest retrieved from reference TRBV28 and TRBJ1-5, is DVKVTQSSRYLVKRTGEKVFLECVQDMDHENMFWYRQDPGLGLRLIYFSYDVKMKEKGDIPEGYSVSREKKERFSLILESASTNQTSMYLCASSSPRQGKSQPQHFGDGTRLSIL.

Concerning this clone: Other DNA sequences in the sample encode the same CDR3. The chain uses TRBV2 and TRBJ1-1; D may be TRBD1 (5 bases). From germline, CDR1 is SNHLY and CDR2 FYNNEI. The CDR3 runs 13 residues. The V end was cut by 5 bases, the J end by 1 base, with 8 bases between. The CDR3 here is CASSLQGNTEAFF. The CDR3 DNA sequence: TGTGCCAGCAGTCTTCAGGGGAACACTGAAGCTTTCTTT.

This clone was observed a handful of times. The chain is built from TRBV19 and TRBJ2-1; 9 nucleotides line up with TRBD2. The CDR3 spans 15 residues. Germline-derived CDR1 and CDR2 are LNHDA and SQIVND (reference sequence). V was clipped by 3 bases and J by 4 bases; unmatched bases: 4. The CDR3 is CASSISLAGYNEQFF. CDR3 nucleotides: TGTGCCAGTAGTATCAGTCTAGCGGGATACAATGAGCAGTTCTTC.

Points on this clone: The junction departs from germline at one end; a sequencing error may be responsible. V usage is TRBV20-1 and J usage is TRBJ1-1, with 7 bases aligning to TRBD1. From germline, CDR1 is DFQATT and CDR2 SNEGSKA (reference sequence). CDR3 length: 8 amino acids. This CDR3 is CKPLGTDF. CDR3 DNA: TGCAAACCCCTAGGGACAGACTTT.

The chain combines TRBV10-1 with TRBJ2-3; 10 bases are shared with TRBD2. Germline loops: CDR1 WNHNN, CDR2 SYGVQD (reference sequence). The CDR3 has 18 residues. Unmatched junction bases numbered 16, after V lost 7 bases and J lost 3 bases. CDR3 coding DNA: TGCGCCAGCAATCTGACCTTTCTAAGCGGGAGGGTAACAGATACGCAGTATTTT. Amino acids: CASNLTFLSGRVTDTQYF.

The CDR3 spells CASSRGTGNYGYTF. The CDR3 DNA follows: TGTGCCAGCAGCCGAGGGACAGGGAACTATGGCTACACCTTC. The chain employs TRBV7-8 and TRBJ1-2, with 9 bases matching TRBD1. The CDR3 totals 14 residues. CDR1 is SGHVS and CDR2 is FQNEAQ in the germline V gene. V shed 5 bases, J shed 2 bases, and the junction held 3 bases outside the gene matches.

The chain carries TRBV4-2 and TRBJ2-2, with 11 bases lining up with TRBD2. CDR1 is LGHNA, CDR2 YNFKEQ, per germline. CDR3 length: 16 amino acids. V lost 2 bases and J lost 7; bases outside the gene matches: 6. The CDR3 loop reads CASSQSGTSGHGELFF. CDR3 DNA sequence: TGTGCCAGCAGCCAATCCGGGACTAGCGGCCACGGGGAGCTGTTTTTT.

The V and J genes are TRBV2 and TRBJ2-7; 7 bases agree with TRBD1. The CDR3 is 13 amino acids. The V gene's germline CDR1 is SNHLY and CDR2 FYNNEI. V lost 7 bases and J lost 3; bases outside the gene matches: 6. CDR3 protein: CASMVTGYYEQYF. The CDR3 DNA is TGTGCCAGCATGGTGACAGGGTACTACGAGCAGTACTTC. The full variable domain, its missing parts supplied by reference TRBV2 and TRBJ2-7, is EPEVTQTPSHQVTQMGQEVILRCVPISNHLYFYWYRQILGQKVEFLVSFYNNEISEKSEIFDDQFSVERPDGSNFTLKIRSTKLEDSAMYFCASMVTGYYEQYFGPGTRLTVT.

The V gene is TRBV3-1 (or the pseudogene TRBV3-2), the J gene TRBJ2-1; tentatively, D is TRBD1 (5 bases). The germline V gene has CDR1 LGHDT and CDR2 YNNKEL (reference sequence). The CDR3 is 16 amino acids. V was pared by 0 bases and J by 3 bases, with 12 bases between. CDR3 DNA: TGTGCCAGCAGCCAAGATAGGGGAAAGGACTACAATGAGCAGTTCTTC. It specifies CASSQDRGKDYNEQFF.

V is TRBV2 and J is TRBJ2-1; 13 bases map to TRBD2. V trimming: 5 bases; J trimming: 12 bases; junction bases outside the gene matches: 13. Germline V gene sequence: CDR1 SNHLY, CDR2 FYNNEI. The CDR3 length is 16 residues. The CDR3 reads CASSTGIGLAGVPQFF. CDR3 in DNA: TGTGCCAGCAGTACAGGGATTGGACTAGCGGGGGTGCCGCAGTTCTTC.

The chain uses TRBV24-1 and TRBJ2-3, with D possibly matching TRBD2 (6 bases). Germline CDR1 and CDR2: KGHDR and SFDVKD. V was shortened by 0 bases and J by 4 bases, with 13 bases between the two germline ends. The CDR3 has 16 residues. The CDR3 spells CATSDLWVGGADTQYF. CDR3 nucleotide sequence: TGTGCCACCAGTGATTTGTGGGTCGGCGGGGCAGATACGCAGTATTTT.

The chain employs TRBV28 and TRBJ2-5; TRBD2 matches 8 bases. Germline CDR1 is MDHEN and CDR2 is SYDVKM. The length of the CDR3 is 16 residues. The ends lost 2 bases at V and 1 base at J; junction bases unmatched: 6. The CDR3 here is CASSLRREVGQETQYF. CDR3 bases: TGTGCCAGCAGTTTAAGGCGGGAGGTAGGCCAAGAGACCCAGTACTTC. Combining the CDR3 with reference TRBV28 and TRBJ2-5 gives the whole variable domain DVKVTQSSRYLVKRTGEKVFLECVQDMDHENMFWYRQDPGLGLRLIYFSYDVKMKEKGDIPEGYSVSREKKERFSLILESASTNQTSMYLCASSLRREVGQETQYFGPGTRLLVL.

J is TRBJ2-7 and V is TRBV6-1; the D gene is possibly TRBD1 (5 bases). The CDR3 sequence is 13 residues long. CDR1 is MNHNS, CDR2 SASEGT, per germline. V was shortened by 5 bases and J by 0 bases, with 8 bases between the two germline ends. In nucleotides, the CDR3 is TGTGCCAGCAGTCCGACAGACTCCTACGAGCAGTACTTC. Translating it yields CASSPTDSYEQYF.

The chain combines TRBV7-2 with TRBJ1-5; TRBD1 is a possible D gene (6 bases). In germline, CDR1 is SGHTA, CDR2 FQGNSA. V was cut by 3 bases and J by 6 bases, with 21 bases left in between. The CDR3 totals 17 residues. The CDR3 sequence: CASSFKGGEGVVQPQHF. DNA for the CDR3: TGTGCCAGCAGCTTTAAGGGGGGGGAGGGAGTGGTTCAGCCCCAGCATTTT.

This clone has a single count. The genes are TRBV7-2 and TRBJ2-3; tentative D call: TRBD2 (6 bases). V was shortened by 3 bases and J by 1 base, with 11 bases between the two germline ends. The germline V gene encodes CDR1 SGHTA and CDR2 FQGNSA. The CDR3 runs 15 residues. The CDR3, as DNA: TGTGCCAGCAGCTTTAAGCGGGCCGGCACAGATACGCAGTATTTT. Translation: CASSFKRAGTDTQYF.